This T cell receptor (beta chain) was identified during a study of response to subunit inactivated influenza vaccine. TCRdb analysed the RT-PCR reads with MiXCR anew, one entry per CDR3 protein. This sample has 710,000 or so distinct CDR3 sequences, with approximately 14% found just once. This clonotype occurred many times. This TCR was recovered from a man aged 50 to 59 who received an inactivated influenza vaccine. The specimen was PBMCs from blood, collected 11 to 12 days after vaccination.

This CDR3 reads CSARPGTEAFF. CDR3 coding DNA: TGCAGTGCTAGACCGGGGACTGAAGCTTTCTTT. The chain recombines TRBV20-1 with TRBJ1-1, with D uncertain. V lost 2 bases and J 5 bases, leaving 6 bases between the germline ends. This CDR3 has 11 residues. From germline, CDR1 is DFQATT and CDR2 SNEGSKA (reference sequence).